A single sample is the source of the 19 T cell receptor beta chains below, sequenced in a study of cytotoxic CD8 clonotypes in ibrutinib-treated CLL. Here immunoSEQ multiplex PCR was the method, and the copy in TCRdb shows in-frame clones only, minus some. The sample records about 140,000 clones, about 80% being singletons. This material consisted of PBMCs, taken after 12 months of ibrutinib treatment. The receptors come from a human donor with chronic lymphocytic leukemia.

This chain links TRBV15 with TRBJ2-7; TRBD1 aligns across 9 bases. V lost 3 bases, J lost 10 bases, and 16 bases stayed unmatched. The CDR3 loop spans 16 amino acids. Germline V CDR1 and CDR2: LNHNV, YYDKDF (reference sequence). CDR3 DNA: TGTGCCACCAGCAGTATGACAGGGGGAGACCTTAATCTCCAGTACTTC. Its protein product is CATSSMTGGDLNLQYF.

This clone was detected only a few times. The J gene is TRBJ1-5, the V gene TRBV25-1; 7 bases align to TRBD1. The CDR3 spans 14 residues. CDR1 MGHDK and CDR2 SYGVNS come from the germline V gene. V gave up 6 bases and J gave up 6 bases; unmatched junction bases: 8. The CDR3 loop is CASRATGYSQPQHF. The DNA for the CDR3 is TGTGCCAGCAGAGCGACAGGGTACAGTCAGCCCCAGCATTTT. Full variable domain (rest looked up from reference TRBV25-1 and TRBJ1-5): EADIYQTPRYLVIGTGKKITLECSQTMGHDKMYWYQQDPGMELHLIHYSYGVNSTEKGDLSSESTVSRIRTEHFPLTLESARPSHTSQYLCASRATGYSQPQHFGDGTRLSIL.

V usage is TRBV7-9 and J usage is TRBJ1-5; tentative D call: TRBD1 (5 bases). CDR3 length equals 17 residues. Trimming removed 2 bases from V and 5 bases from J, with 19 bases in between. The germline CDR1 and CDR2 sequences are SEHNR and FQNEAQ (reference sequence). CDR3 in amino acids: CASSLNVGRVDYQPQHF. The DNA of the CDR3 is TGTGCCAGCAGCTTAAATGTAGGCAGGGTGGATTATCAGCCCCAGCATTTT.

The chain is built from TRBV7-8 and TRBJ1-3, with D tentatively TRBD1 (5 bases). V gave up 7 bases and J gave up 0 bases, with 10 bases separating them. The germline V gene has CDR1 SGHVS and CDR2 FQNEAQ. The CDR3 has 14 amino acids. CDR3 sequence (DNA): TGTGCCAGCACTAGGGGCATCTCTGGAAACACCATATATTTT. Its protein is CASTRGISGNTIYF.

This chain connects TRBV30 to TRBJ2-5; D gene ambiguous. CDR3 length: 13 residues. V dropped 4 bases and J dropped 0 bases, with 9 bases sitting between them. Germline values: CDR1 GTSNPN, CDR2 SVGIG (reference sequence). The CDR3: CAWTKENQETQYF. The CDR3 DNA reads TGTGCCTGGACTAAGGAAAACCAAGAGACCCAGTACTTC.

V gene TRBV9 combines with J gene TRBJ2-5, with 13 bases matching TRBD2. In germline, CDR1 is SGDLS, CDR2 YYNGEE. J gave up 6 bases and V 1 base, and 6 bases lay outside the gene matches. This CDR3 spans 16 amino acids. For the CDR3, the DNA is TGTGCCAGCAGCGTAATGACTAGCGGGGGGTTAAAGACCCAGTACTTC. Its protein product is CASSVMTSGGLKTQYF. Looking up the rest from reference TRBV9 and TRBJ2-5 gives the full variable domain: DSGVTQTPKHLITATGQRVTLRCSPRSGDLSVYWYQQSLDQGLQFLIQYYNGEERAKGNILERFSAQQFPDLHSELNLSSLELGDSALYFCASSVMTSGGLKTQYFGPGTRLLVL.

This chain connects TRBV18 to TRBJ2-7; tentatively, D is TRBD2 (5 bases). The CDR3 consists of 12 residues. Germline V gene sequence: CDR1 KGHSH, CDR2 LQKENI. V shed 6 bases and J shed 3 bases, with 9 bases lying between them. This CDR3 is CASSRDYYEQYF. The CDR3 DNA reads TGTGCCAGCTCCCGGGATTACTACGAGCAGTACTTC.

CDR3 DNA: TGTGCCAGCAGCTTAGACGTCCAGGGTGAGCAGTTCTTC. Translating gives CASSLDVQGEQFF. J is TRBJ2-1 and V is TRBV7-9, with D tentatively TRBD1 (5 bases). Germline CDR1 is SEHNR and CDR2 is FQNEAQ (reference sequence). The CDR3 extends over 13 amino acids. Trimming stripped 1 base from V and 9 bases from J, with 10 bases between.

A single count supports this clone. The rearrangement links TRBV19 to TRBJ1-3; no firm D call. Germline CDR1 is LNHDA and CDR2 is SQIVND (reference sequence). The V and J ends lost 4 bases and 4 bases respectively, with 8 bases between them. This CDR3 has 13 amino acids. The DNA of the CDR3 is TGTGCCAGTAGTAGGGGAGCGGGAAACACCATATATTTT. It specifies CASSRGAGNTIYF.

The rearrangement uses TRBV10-3 and TRBJ2-7; 7 positions match TRBD2. CDR3 size: 14 residues. Germline CDR1 reads ENHRY; CDR2 reads SYGVKD. J lost 1 base, V lost 8 bases, and 8 bases had no gene match. The DNA for the CDR3 is TGTGCCATCGCGGGGCTAGCGGAGTCCTACGAGCAGTACTTC. The encoded protein is CAIAGLAESYEQYF.

The gene calls are TRBV30 and TRBJ1-1; no clear D. Trimming stripped 0 bases from V and 0 bases from J, with 8 bases between. CDR1 and CDR2 (germline): GTSNPN, SVGIG (reference sequence). The CDR3 loop spans 14 amino acids. CDR3 sequence (DNA): TGTGCCTGGAGTGTGGAGGTCATGAACACTGAAGCTTTCTTT. Amino acid sequence: CAWSVEVMNTEAFF.

V usage is TRBV7-2 and J usage is TRBJ2-7; 8 bases map to TRBD2. Germline CDR1 SGHTA, CDR2 FQGNSA. This CDR3 has 15 residues. V was clipped by 2 bases and J by 2 bases; unmatched bases: 5. The CDR3 DNA follows: TGTGCCAGCAGCTTATTGACTAGCGTTGCCTACGAGCAGTACTTC. This codes for CASSLLTSVAYEQYF. Full variable domain (missing parts from reference TRBV7-2 and TRBJ2-7): GAGVSQSPSNKVTEKGKDVELRCDPISGHTALYWYRQSLGQGLEFLIYFQGNSAPDKSGLPSDRFSAERTGGSVSTLTIQRTQQEDSAVYLCASSLLTSVAYEQYFGPGTRLTVT.

This chain links TRBV7-2 with TRBJ1-1; D is ambiguous. CDR3 length equals 14 residues. Trimming cost V 6 bases and J 1 base, with 12 bases left between them. Germline V gene data show CDR1 as SGHTA and CDR2 as FQGNSA. CDR3: CASRYGHQNTEAFF. In DNA, the CDR3 is TGTGCCAGCAGGTACGGGCATCAGAACACTGAAGCTTTCTTT.

The chain uses TRBV4-3 and TRBJ2-5; D is possibly TRBD1 (5 bases). The CDR3 is 17 residues long. CDR1 LGHNA and CDR2 YSLEER come from the germline V gene. V lost 1 base to trimming and J lost 4 bases, with 19 bases between them. CDR3 residues: CASSQAIVTDSRETQYF. In nucleotides, the CDR3 is TGCGCCAGCAGCCAAGCCATAGTGACAGATTCAAGAGAGACCCAGTACTTC.

J is TRBJ1-1 and V is TRBV7-9, with D maybe TRBD1 (6 bases). Trimming took 5 bases from V and 4 from J, leaving 14 bases between them. CDR3 length equals 14 residues. Germline V gene lookup returns CDR1 SEHNR and CDR2 FQNEAQ (reference sequence). CDR3 in DNA: TGTGCCAGCAGCCTTATACAGGGCGGCACTGAAGCTTTCTTT. It is translated as CASSLIQGGTEAFF.

This clone was counted a single time. This rearrangement joins TRBV29-1 to TRBJ1-3, with no clear D. CDR1 and CDR2 from the germline V gene are SQVTM and ANQGSEA. CDR3 length equals 14 residues. V was trimmed by 0 bases and J by 2 bases, leaving 8 bases between them. In DNA form, the CDR3 reads TGCAGCGTTGAAGATTTCTCGGCTGGAAACACCATATATTTT. Residues: CSVEDFSAGNTIYF.

The chain joins TRBV5-1 to TRBJ2-1, with TRBD2 matching over 12 bases. The CDR3 is made up of 16 amino acids. Germline CDR1 reads SGHRS; CDR2 reads YFSETQ. After removal of 2 bases from V and 5 bases from J, the junction contained 5 bases not matched to a gene. The DNA for the CDR3 is TGCGCCAGCAGCTTTTCCCTAGCGGGGGGGCACAATGAGCAGTTCTTC. As protein: CASSFSLAGGHNEQFF.

V gene TRBV28 combines with J gene TRBJ1-2; weak D call: TRBD1 (6 bases). CDR1 and CDR2 from the germline V gene are MDHEN and SYDVKM. This CDR3 is built from 11 residues. Trimming pared 11 bases from V and 4 bases from J, leaving 11 bases between. CDR3 nucleotide sequence: TGTGCCCTGGGAGGGGGCTATGGCTACACCTTC. Translating it yields CALGGGYGYTF.

The chain carries TRBV28 and TRBJ2-1; D might be TRBD2 (6 bases). Between the trimmed V and J ends, which lost 8 bases and 3 bases, there was a span of 11 bases. Germline values: CDR1 MDHEN, CDR2 SYDVKM. The CDR3 consists of 13 residues. The CDR3 DNA is TGTGCCAGCGATGCGGGGTACTACAATGAGCAGTTCTTC. Translated: CASDAGYYNEQFF.